These 32 T cell receptor beta chains share one sample of origin, sequenced in a study of blood T cells in healthy people across ages (dated by TCRdb to the mid-2010s). Preparation of the library involved 5' RACE. Data came from an Illumina HiSeq 2500. A second PCR of about 6 to 12 cycles was run with a J-beta primer mix and a sample-barcoded 5' primer. TCRdb reran the public reads through fastp at Q25 and MiXCR, keeping productive beta chains. Duplicate CDR3 protein sequences are folded into a single record with the most common DNA and genes. This sample has over a million distinct CDR3 sequences in its table, and 55% to 75% of those were observed once. The biggest ten clones account for roughly 6.3% of the sample. Sequenced: blood. The receptors were gathered from a man aged 18-30 years in good health.

This clonotype was detected only once. This rearrangement joins TRBV6-5 to TRBJ2-7; D not resolved. The assigned J gene may be wrong: the sequence end matches TRBJ2-1 better. The CDR3 has 12 amino acids. Germline CDR1 is MNHEY and CDR2 is SVGAGI. CDR3 in amino acids: CASSYPTGLQFF. For the CDR3, the DNA is TGTGCCAGCAGTTACCCTACTGGGTTACAGTTCTTC.

The V call is TRBV28, the J call TRBJ2-2; D is unclear. The germline V gene encodes CDR1 MDHEN and CDR2 SYDVKM. This CDR3 comprises 14 residues. Trimming shortened V by 6 bases and J by 1 base, and 9 bases separated the two germline ends. CDR3: CASRYPENTGELFF. CDR3 sequence (DNA): TGTGCCAGCAGATACCCTGAGAACACCGGGGAGCTGTTTTTT.

The chain couples TRBV6-1 to TRBJ1-6; D is undetermined. From germline, CDR1 is MNHNS and CDR2 SASEGT. The CDR3 is made up of 12 amino acids. Trimming removed 6 bases at V and 11 bases at J, with 11 bases between. The CDR3 DNA follows: TGTGCCAGCAGGGACCTTCCCACACCCCTCCACTTT. Protein sequence: CASRDLPTPLHF.

This clonotype was recorded a few times. The chain has TRBV15 and TRBJ1-5; D ambiguous. The CDR3 loop spans 13 amino acids. V was pared by 6 bases and J by 5 bases, with 11 bases between. Germline CDR1 is LNHNV and CDR2 is YYDKDF (reference sequence). CDR3 bases: TGTGCCACCAGTCACGATAGAGATCAGCCCCAGCATTTT. Translating gives CATSHDRDQPQHF.

This clonotype has more than one count but fewer than ten. The chain employs TRBV4-1 and TRBJ1-6, with unresolved D. Trimming took off 3 bases at V and 0 bases at J, with 9 bases between the two ends. Per the germline V gene, CDR1 is MGHRA and CDR2 is YSYEKL. The length of the CDR3 is 16 residues. DNA of the CDR3: TGCGCCAGCAGCCATTCGCTTATCTCCTATAATTCACCCCTCCACTTT. Translation: CASSHSLISYNSPLHF.

This clonotype was recorded once. The DNA of the CDR3 is TGTGCCTGGAGTGCCGGGACATCTAGCACAGATACGCAGTATTTT. It is translated as CAWSAGTSSTDTQYF. The J gene is TRBJ2-3, the V gene TRBV30, with a weak D call TRBD1 (6 bases). Germline V CDR1 and CDR2: GTSNPN, SVGIG (reference sequence). The CDR3 extends over 15 amino acids. The V end lost 1 base, the J end lost 0 bases, and 11 bases lay between the germline ends.

The table lists this clonotype with a few counts. The V and J genes are TRBV27 and TRBJ2-5, with TRBD2 matching over 8 bases. V was pared by 8 bases and J by 11 bases, with 25 bases of the junction left unmatched. This CDR3 comprises 17 residues. Germline V gives CDR1 MNHEY, CDR2 SMNVEV (reference sequence). CDR3: CASGTLGAGRHSGGQYF. The CDR3, as DNA: TGTGCCAGCGGGACCTTGGGGGCAGGCCGTCATTCGGGAGGGCAGTACTTC.

This chain joins TRBV7-9 and TRBJ1-1; D ambiguous. Germline V gene data show CDR1 as SEHNR and CDR2 as FQNEAQ (reference sequence). The CDR3 runs 16 residues. The V end was cut by 4 bases, the J end by 6 bases, with 21 bases between. This chain's CDR3 is CASSSQDGVGKAEAFF. DNA for the CDR3: TGTGCCAGCAGCTCCCAGGATGGGGTGGGGAAAGCTGAAGCTTTCTTT.

The chain uses TRBV7-9 and TRBJ2-3, with D perhaps matching TRBD1 (7 bases). CDR3 length: 14 amino acids. The ends were cut back, 6 bases at V and 5 bases at J, with 15 bases in the middle. The germline CDR1 and CDR2 sequences are SEHNR and FQNEAQ (reference sequence). CDR3 sequence: CASSLGGGKDTQYF. The DNA for the CDR3 is TGTGCCAGCAGTCTCGGAGGGGGCAAAGATACGCAGTATTTT.

V and J are TRBV12-3 or TRBV12-4 and TRBJ1-5, with 7 bases identical to TRBD1. The CDR3 is 16 residues long. J gave up 0 bases and V 4 bases, and 6 bases lay outside the gene matches. CDR3 in DNA: TGTGCCAGCAGTTCCCCGGGACAGTTTAGCAATCAGCCCCAGCATTTT. Translated: CASSSPGQFSNQPQHF.

The chain has TRBV7-2 and TRBJ2-1; 10 bases are a match to TRBD2. The V gene's germline CDR1 is SGHTA and CDR2 FQGNSA. The CDR3 runs 18 residues. After removal of 2 bases from V and 0 bases from J, the junction contained 7 bases not matched to a gene. The CDR3 nucleotides read TGTGCCAGCAGCTTATTGGGGGCTAGCGGGAGCTCCTACAATGAGCAGTTCTTC. It translates to CASSLLGASGSSYNEQFF.

This clonotype was seen only once. The chain combines TRBV27 with TRBJ1-2; D possibly corresponds to TRBD1 (5 bases). With 6 bases removed from V and 6 bases from J, the gap between germline ends came to 17 bases. The length of the CDR3 is 14 residues. Germline V gene lookup returns CDR1 MNHEY and CDR2 SMNVEV (reference sequence). The CDR3 reads CASSGGAAGDGYTF. The DNA of the CDR3 is TGTGCCAGCAGCGGTGGGGCAGCCGGCGATGGCTACACCTTC.

The rearrangement uses TRBV20-1 and TRBJ2-5; weak D call: TRBD2 (6 bases). Per the germline V gene, CDR1 is DFQATT and CDR2 is SNEGSKA (reference sequence). V lost 2 bases and J lost 5, with 18 bases in between. The CDR3 totals 15 residues. Here the CDR3 reads CSARPGRRDAETQYF. Here the CDR3 DNA reads TGCAGTGCTAGACCCGGAAGGAGGGATGCGGAGACCCAGTACTTC.

The rearrangement uses TRBV2 and TRBJ2-5; D call uncertain. CDR1 and CDR2 (germline): SNHLY, FYNNEI. The CDR3 has 15 amino acids. V gave up 1 base and J gave up 1 base, with 10 bases separating them. The CDR3 spells CASSEVGLGQETQYF. The CDR3, as DNA: TGTGCCAGCAGTGAAGTGGGCCTAGGCCAAGAGACCCAGTACTTC.

The gene calls are TRBV7-9 and TRBJ2-6; D is unclear. This CDR3 is built from 15 residues. Trimming pared 3 bases from V and 6 bases from J, leaving 12 bases between. Germline CDR1 is SEHNR and CDR2 is FQNEAQ (reference sequence). In DNA, the CDR3 is TGTGCCAGCAGCTTTACTGACAAGGCGGCCAACGTCCTGACTTTC. It specifies CASSFTDKAANVLTF. Variable domain in full (rest from reference TRBV7-9 and TRBJ2-6): DTGVSQNPRHKITKRGQNVTFRCDPISEHNRLYWYRQTLGQGPEFLTYFQNEAQLEKSRLLSDRFSAERPKGSFSTLEIQRTEQGDSAMYLCASSFTDKAANVLTFGAGSRLTVL.

The CDR3 DNA is TGTGCCAGCAGCCCGCGGACAGGGGGCATGGAGACCCAGTACTTC. This codes for CASSPRTGGMETQYF. This rearrangement joins TRBV7-9 to TRBJ2-4; TRBD1 aligns across 11 bases. The J call may be faulty, since TRBJ2-5 better matches the DNA end. CDR1 is SEHNR, CDR2 FQNEAQ, per germline (reference sequence). The CDR3 is 15 residues long.

This clonotype has just a few counts. V is TRBV29-1 and J is TRBJ2-1; D ambiguous. Germline V gene sequence: CDR1 SQVTM, CDR2 ANQGSEA. V lost 1 base and J 5 bases, leaving 12 bases between the germline ends. This CDR3 has 14 amino acids. The CDR3 sequence: CSVEVLIPDNEQFF. CDR3 in DNA: TGCAGCGTTGAAGTCTTAATTCCCGACAATGAGCAGTTCTTC.

The table lists this clonotype with a count of one. This chain links TRBV9 with TRBJ2-1; 11 bases agree with TRBD2. This CDR3 comprises 20 residues. Germline V gene data show CDR1 as SGDLS and CDR2 as YYNGEE. Losses at the gene ends were 0 bases for V and 5 bases for J; bases not matched to a gene: 16. CDR3 protein: CASSVAGVTSGSQLDNEQFF. CDR3 bases: TGTGCCAGCAGCGTAGCGGGGGTCACTAGCGGGAGTCAGCTGGACAATGAGCAGTTCTTC.

This clonotype was seen only a few times. The chain employs TRBV27 and TRBJ2-1; 11 bases fit TRBD2. CDR1 and CDR2 (germline): MNHEY, SMNVEV (reference sequence). The J segment lost 1 base and the V segment lost 5 bases, leaving 13 bases of the junction unmatched. This CDR3 has 19 amino acids. The CDR3 loop is CASSPLHSTSGVSYNEQFF. Here the CDR3 DNA reads TGTGCCAGCAGTCCTCTCCACTCGACTAGCGGGGTTTCCTACAATGAGCAGTTCTTC.

This clonotype has more than one count but fewer than ten. The V and J genes are TRBV11-2 and TRBJ2-3; 8 positions agree with TRBD2. V gave up 5 bases and J gave up 6 bases; unmatched junction bases: 16. The V gene's germline CDR1 is SGHAT and CDR2 FQNNGV. This CDR3 is built from 17 residues. The DNA of the CDR3 is TGTGCCAGCAGCCTAAGCGGACTAGCCCTAGGCTATGATACGCAGTATTTT. It yields the protein CASSLSGLALGYDTQYF.

This chain's CDR3 is CSARLATYEQYF. CDR3 sequence (DNA): TGCAGTGCTAGACTGGCAACCTACGAGCAGTACTTC. The V and J genes are TRBV20-1 and TRBJ2-7; D is uncertain. With 2 bases removed from V and 2 bases from J, the gap between germline ends came to 7 bases. Germline-derived CDR1 and CDR2 are DFQATT and SNEGSKA (reference sequence). The CDR3 spans 12 residues.

The chain combines TRBV7-2 with TRBJ2-5, with 9 nucleotides matching TRBD1. The end of the DNA aligns better with TRBJ2-7, so the J call may be wrong. The CDR3 length is 14 residues. The germline gives CDR1 SGHTA, CDR2 FQGNSA. The chain's CDR3 is CASSLFDRGSEQYF. The CDR3 region has the DNA TGTGCCAGCAGCTTGTTCGACAGGGGGTCCGAGCAGTACTTC.

Only a few counts were recorded for this clonotype. The CDR3 nucleotides read TGTGCCTCATGGCCGGGACCAGGTGGGGTCAATGAGCAGTTCTTC. It translates to CASWPGPGGVNEQFF. The chain recombines TRBV10-3 with TRBJ2-1; D might be TRBD1 or TRBD2, each matching 5 bases. CDR1 and CDR2 from the germline V gene are ENHRY and SYGVKD. V lost 11 bases and J lost 6, with 23 bases in between. CDR3 length: 15 amino acids.

This clonotype was detected once. This rearrangement joins TRBV30 to TRBJ1-1; D is perhaps TRBD1 (6 bases). The germline CDR1 and CDR2 sequences are GTSNPN and SVGIG (reference sequence). This CDR3 has 13 amino acids. Deletions cut 4 bases from V and 5 bases from J, with 14 bases between. The CDR3 protein is CAWTRGAGTEAFF. In DNA, the CDR3 is TGTGCCTGGACGCGGGGGGCAGGGACTGAAGCTTTCTTT.

The chain uses TRBV20-1 and TRBJ2-7; 7 bases match TRBD1. Per germline, CDR1 DFQATT and CDR2 SNEGSKA (reference sequence). Trimming at V came to 1 base and at J to 3 bases, leaving 9 bases not matched to a gene. The CDR3 runs 15 residues. CDR3: CSARGSDRVDYEQYF. CDR3 coding DNA: TGCAGTGCTAGAGGTAGTGACAGGGTAGACTACGAGCAGTACTTC.

This chain connects TRBV27 to TRBJ1-5; TRBD1 matches 9 bases. The J segment lost 4 bases and the V segment lost 5 bases, leaving 9 bases of the junction unmatched. The CDR3 runs 16 residues. Germline V CDR1 and CDR2: MNHEY, SMNVEV (reference sequence). The CDR3 nucleotides are TGTGCCAGCAGTGCGTCCGGGACAGGGATAAATCAGCCCCAGCATTTT. Protein: CASSASGTGINQPQHF.

This sequence joins TRBV4-2 and TRBJ2-1; 13 bases align to TRBD2. This CDR3 is built from 17 residues. Per germline, CDR1 LGHNA and CDR2 YNFKEQ. Losses at the gene ends were 4 bases for V and 10 bases for J; bases not matched to a gene: 13. CDR3 in DNA: TGTGCCAGCAGCCGAGCCGGGACTAGCGGGACCCCAGGGGAGCAGTTCTTC. Its translation is CASSRAGTSGTPGEQFF.

The J gene is TRBJ2-1, the V gene TRBV20-1; no clear D. The V end was cut by 6 bases, the J end by 7 bases, with 28 bases between. CDR1 DFQATT and CDR2 SNEGSKA come from the germline V gene (reference sequence). The CDR3 length is 17 residues. Here the CDR3 DNA reads TGCAGTGCCCCCCCGCCGACGACTCTAACAACAAAGAATGAGCAGTTCTTC. Its translation: CSAPPPTTLTTKNEQFF.

In its sample, this clonotype was seen a few times. The rearrangement links TRBV5-1 to TRBJ1-2; D is unresolved. Germline loops: CDR1 SGHRS, CDR2 YFSETQ. The length of the CDR3 is 16 residues. With 0 bases removed from V and 6 bases from J, the gap between germline ends came to 18 bases. The CDR3 spells CASSLAPRGGGDGYTF. DNA for the CDR3: TGCGCCAGCAGCTTGGCCCCCCGCGGAGGCGGGGATGGCTACACCTTC. The variable domain in full, with the rest retrieved from reference TRBV5-1 and TRBJ1-2, is KAGVTQTPRYLIKTRGQQVTLSCSPISGHRSVSWYQQTPGQGLQFLFEYFSETQRNKGNFPGRFSGRQFSNSRSEMNVSTLELGDSALYLCASSLAPRGGGDGYTFGSGTRLTVV.

J is TRBJ2-3 and V is TRBV4-2; perhaps TRBD2 as D (7 bases). The V end lost 0 bases, the J end lost 3 bases, and 16 bases lay between the germline ends. CDR3 size: 17 residues. Germline V gene data show CDR1 as LGHNA and CDR2 as YNFKEQ. The CDR3 DNA reads TGTGCCAGCAGCCAAGATCGGACCCGGGGGGCGACAGATACGCAGTATTTT. Encoded protein: CASSQDRTRGATDTQYF.

This clonotype was found a few times. The chain joins TRBV5-1 to TRBJ1-4; TRBD1 matches at 8 bases. The CDR3 is made up of 15 amino acids. Trimming cost V 2 bases and J 7 bases; bases outside gene matches: 7. Looked up from germline, CDR1 is SGHRS and CDR2 is YFSETQ. This chain's CDR3 is CASSFIGQGGEKLFF. The DNA for the CDR3 is TGCGCCAGCAGCTTTATCGGACAGGGCGGTGAAAAACTGTTTTTT.

This chain connects TRBV6-1 to TRBJ1-2, with TRBD1 identical over 7 bases. Germline CDR1 is MNHNS and CDR2 is SASEGT. V trimming: 3 bases; J trimming: 2 bases; junction bases outside the gene matches: 0. The CDR3 runs to 13 residues. CDR3 in amino acids: CASSETGNYGYTF. DNA of the CDR3: TGTGCCAGCAGTGAGACAGGGAACTATGGCTACACCTTC.